Below, one TCR beta chain is given with its context. Sequencing used immunoSEQ multiplex PCR; TCRdb keeps in-frame clones, though not all of them. The table lists approximately 760,000 clones, approximately 85% of them singletons. The data are from a study of shared T cell receptors in the human thymus. The CDR3 is made up of 15 amino acids. Trimming removed 4 bases from V and 5 bases from J, with 19 bases in between. Looked up from germline, CDR1 is GTSNPN and CDR2 is SVGIG (reference sequence). These sequences were also reported in another study, on human thymus T cells. Turning to that study: Having surgery to correct congenital heart defects, healthy Finnish infants acted as the donors.

The rearrangement links TRBV30 to TRBJ2-3; D possibly corresponds to TRBD2 (6 bases). Material: thymocytes. The receptor's source is a girl less than two years old with a congenital heart defect. The CDR3 sequence: CAWTPGHSAGDTQYF. The DNA for the CDR3 is TGTGCCTGGACACCGGGGCACTCAGCGGGAGATACGCAGTATTTT.